This T cell receptor beta chain was captured in a study of cytomegalovirus exposure and HLA in healthy donors. Study observations and caveats: A few V segments could not be told apart, such as TRBV6-2 and TRBV6-3, and were left out.

Use of 60 Vbeta and 13 Jbeta primers characterized the PCR. TCRdb keeps only in-frame clones here, not all; method: immunoSEQ multiplex PCR. Of 90,000 to 150,000 clones listed, roughly 65% are singletons. As regards this clone: What it binds is unknown.

Germline-derived CDR1 and CDR2 are SGDLS and YYNGEE. Trimming removed 4 bases from V and 3 bases from J; junction bases left unmatched: 5. The CDR3 is 14 amino acids. This rearrangement joins TRBV9 to TRBJ2-7; 9 positions match TRBD1. The clonotype was recovered from a man aged 40-55 years in good health and CMV-seropositive. The material sequenced was PBMCs. The CDR3 bases are TGTGCCAGCAGCCTAGGGACAGGGAGCTACGAGCAGTACTTC. Its protein is CASSLGTGSYEQYF.